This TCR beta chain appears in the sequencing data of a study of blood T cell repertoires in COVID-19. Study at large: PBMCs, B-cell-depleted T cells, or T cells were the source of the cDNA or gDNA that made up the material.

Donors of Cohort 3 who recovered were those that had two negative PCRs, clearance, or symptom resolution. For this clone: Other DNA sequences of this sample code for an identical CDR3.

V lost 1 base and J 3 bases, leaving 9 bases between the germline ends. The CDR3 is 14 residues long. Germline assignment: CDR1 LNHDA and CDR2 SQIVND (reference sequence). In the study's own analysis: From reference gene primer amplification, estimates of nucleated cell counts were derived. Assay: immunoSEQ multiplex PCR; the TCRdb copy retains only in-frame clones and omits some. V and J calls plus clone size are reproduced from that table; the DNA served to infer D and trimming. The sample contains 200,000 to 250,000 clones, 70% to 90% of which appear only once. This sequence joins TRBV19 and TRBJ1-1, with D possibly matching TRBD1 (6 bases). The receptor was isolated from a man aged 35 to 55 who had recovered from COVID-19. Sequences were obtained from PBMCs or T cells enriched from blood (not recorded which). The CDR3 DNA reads TGTGCCAGTAGTATAGGGGGGCGGCACACTGAAGCTTTCTTT. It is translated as CASSIGGRHTEAFF.